The 29 T cell receptor beta chains below all came from one sample that was sequenced in a study of shared clonotypes between healthy human individuals. This table comes from immunoSEQ multiplex PCR, and its TCRdb copy is limited to in-frame clones, with some not included. The data contain hundreds of thousands of clones, roughly 70% of them singletons. Input material: memory CD4+ T cells sorted from blood. Described subset: CD45RA-negative fraction. Every receptor here comes from a young woman in good health.

The chain employs TRBV28 and TRBJ2-3; tentative D call: TRBD2 (6 bases). Germline CDR1 reads MDHEN; CDR2 reads SYDVKM. V was trimmed by 1 base and J by 1 base, leaving 9 bases between them. This CDR3 has 15 amino acids. The CDR3 is CASSLSSSGTDTQYF. The CDR3 DNA sequence: TGTGCCAGCAGTTTATCCTCTAGCGGCACAGATACGCAGTATTTT.

V is TRBV6-6 and J is TRBJ1-2; maybe TRBD1 (5 bases). Trimming left V 2 bases short and J 4 bases short, with 14 bases between. CDR3 length equals 15 residues. Germline assignment: CDR1 MNHNY and CDR2 SVGAGI (reference sequence). The CDR3 loop reads CASSYTTATVYGYTF. In DNA form, the CDR3 reads TGTGCCAGCAGTTACACGACAGCGACAGTCTATGGCTACACCTTC.

The rearrangement uses TRBV18 and TRBJ2-1, with 9 positions matching TRBD2. The V segment lost 3 bases and the J segment 9 bases; nucleotides outside the gene matches: 0. The germline V gene has CDR1 KGHSH and CDR2 LQKENI. CDR3 length: 12 residues. The CDR3 DNA is TGTGCCAGCTCACCGCGGGAGGGTGAGCAGTTCTTC. This translates into CASSPREGEQFF.

The V call is TRBV7-3, the J call TRBJ2-2; D gene unclear. The CDR3 length is 12 residues. From germline, CDR1 is SGHTA and CDR2 FQGTGA. V gave up 6 bases and J gave up 4 bases, with 6 bases separating them. DNA of the CDR3: TGTGCCAGCAGTAATCCCACCGGGGAGCTGTTTTTT. This codes for CASSNPTGELFF.

The chain has TRBV7-7 and TRBJ2-7; D remains unclear. Trimming shortened V by 3 bases and J by 2 bases, and 8 bases separated the two germline ends. Germline loops: CDR1 SSHAT, CDR2 FNYEAQ (reference sequence). This CDR3 has 13 residues. Here the CDR3 DNA reads TGTGCCAGCAGCTTGGGCGGAACCTACGAGCAGTACTTC. It is translated as CASSLGGTYEQYF.

V and J are TRBV28 and TRBJ2-3; possibly TRBD2 for D (6 bases). Between the trimmed V and J ends, which lost 5 bases and 2 bases, there was a span of 11 bases. The CDR3 is 14 residues long. Germline V gives CDR1 MDHEN, CDR2 SYDVKM. CDR3 coding DNA: TGTGCCAGCAGTATGGCGGGGCCCACAGATACGCAGTATTTT. Protein product: CASSMAGPTDTQYF.

This chain uses TRBV2 with TRBJ1-5; D is ambiguous. In germline, CDR1 is SNHLY, CDR2 FYNNEI. V shed 4 bases and J shed 0 bases, with 13 bases lying between them. CDR3 length equals 16 residues. CDR3 sequence: CASSGTSAGSNQPQHF. The CDR3 DNA reads TGTGCCAGCAGTGGGACGAGTGCGGGTAGCAATCAGCCCCAGCATTTT. The entire variable domain, with the rest obtained from reference TRBV2 and TRBJ1-5, is as follows: EPEVTQTPSHQVTQMGQEVILRCVPISNHLYFYWYRQILGQKVEFLVSFYNNEISEKSEIFDDQFSVERPDGSNFTLKIRSTKLEDSAMYFCASSGTSAGSNQPQHFGDGTRLSIL.

In this sample, this clone turned up a few times. The CDR3: CASSWGTVGTGNTIYF. The DNA of the CDR3 is TGCGCCAGCAGCTGGGGGACAGTGGGGACTGGAAACACCATATATTTT. This chain links TRBV5-1 with TRBJ1-3; 7 nucleotides align to TRBD1. V lost 3 bases, J lost 2 bases, and 8 bases stayed unmatched. The CDR3 covers 16 residues. Germline CDR1 reads SGHRS; CDR2 reads YFSETQ.

The V gene is TRBV6-6, the J gene TRBJ1-5; D gene ambiguous. The germline V and J ends were trimmed by 5 bases and 0 bases, with 11 bases remaining between them. This CDR3 is built from 15 residues. Germline V gives CDR1 MNHNY, CDR2 SVGAGI (reference sequence). CDR3 in DNA: TGTGCCAGCAGTCCGCAGGCGTATAGCAATCAGCCCCAGCATTTT. Translation: CASSPQAYSNQPQHF.

V is TRBV5-1 and J is TRBJ2-3; D remains ambiguous. The ends were cut back, 0 bases at V and 6 bases at J, with 8 bases in the middle. The CDR3 length is 13 residues. From germline, CDR1 is SGHRS and CDR2 YFSETQ. The CDR3 nucleotides read TGCGCCAGCAGCTTGGGGTATGGGGATACGCAGTATTTT. Residues: CASSLGYGDTQYF. The variable domain in full, completed from reference TRBV5-1 and TRBJ2-3, reads KAGVTQTPRYLIKTRGQQVTLSCSPISGHRSVSWYQQTPGQGLQFLFEYFSETQRNKGNFPGRFSGRQFSNSRSEMNVSTLELGDSALYLCASSLGYGDTQYFGPGTRLTVL.

The DNA of the CDR3 is TGTGCCAGTAGTAGACCCGGGACGAGCTCCTACGAGCAGTACTTC. Residues: CASSRPGTSSYEQYF. The rearrangement links TRBV19 to TRBJ2-7; D possibly uses TRBD1 or TRBD2 (5 bases each). The CDR3 contains 15 residues. With 4 bases removed from V and 0 bases from J, the gap between germline ends came to 13 bases. Germline loops: CDR1 LNHDA, CDR2 SQIVND (reference sequence).

The V and J genes are TRBV28 and TRBJ2-5; TRBD2 matches 8 bases. CDR3 length equals 14 residues. The V segment lost 6 bases and the J segment 5 bases; nucleotides outside the gene matches: 8. Looked up from germline, CDR1 is MDHEN and CDR2 is SYDVKM. The CDR3, as DNA: TGTGCCAGCAGACCAACTAGCGGCCGGGAGACCCAGTACTTC. It is translated as CASRPTSGRETQYF. Filled out from reference TRBV28 and TRBJ2-5, the complete variable domain reads DVKVTQSSRYLVKRTGEKVFLECVQDMDHENMFWYRQDPGLGLRLIYFSYDVKMKEKGDIPEGYSVSREKKERFSLILESASTNQTSMYLCASRPTSGRETQYFGPGTRLLVL.

The chain combines TRBV4-2 with TRBJ2-7; TRBD1 matches at 7 bases. Looked up from germline, CDR1 is LGHNA and CDR2 is YNFKEQ. The CDR3 sequence is 15 residues long. The ends lost 3 bases at V and 6 bases at J; junction bases unmatched: 11. CDR3 DNA sequence: TGTGCCAGCAGCCAGGCCGGGACAGTAGGGCTCGAGCAGTACTTC. Protein sequence: CASSQAGTVGLEQYF.

This clone turned up a few times. The rearrangement joins TRBV28 to TRBJ2-7; possible D gene TRBD1, 6 bases. CDR1 and CDR2 (germline): MDHEN, SYDVKM. The CDR3 totals 15 residues. The V end was cut by 2 bases, the J end by 0 bases, with 11 bases between. CDR3 loop: CASSLGGQNSYEQYF. The CDR3 region has the DNA TGTGCCAGCAGTTTAGGGGGACAAAACTCCTACGAGCAGTACTTC.

The J gene is TRBJ2-5, the V gene TRBV27; 9 bases are shared with TRBD1. The CDR3 length is 15 residues. CDR1 is MNHEY and CDR2 is SMNVEV in the germline V gene (reference sequence). V lost 6 bases to trimming and J lost 2 bases; unmatched junction nucleotides: 7. The CDR3 DNA sequence: TGTGCCAGCAGGGGGCCCGGGACAGGGCAAGAGACCCAGTACTTC. The encoded protein is CASRGPGTGQETQYF.

J is TRBJ1-1 and V is TRBV14; the D is unclear. The CDR3 is 13 residues long. Looked up from germline, CDR1 is SGHDN and CDR2 is FVKESK. Between the trimmed V and J ends, which lost 0 bases and 11 bases, there was a span of 13 bases. CDR3 protein: CASSQDTRRVAFF. CDR3 DNA sequence: TGTGCCAGCAGCCAAGATACCAGGCGGGTGGCTTTCTTT.

The V gene is TRBV5-1, the J gene TRBJ2-2; unclear D gene. This CDR3 has 12 residues. CDR1 SGHRS and CDR2 YFSETQ come from the germline V gene. This CDR3 is CVVQLVTGELFF. In DNA form, the CDR3 reads TGCGTTGTGCAGTTGGTCACCGGGGAGCTGTTTTTT.

V usage is TRBV6-4 and J usage is TRBJ2-3, with 7 bases matching TRBD2. V shed 3 bases and J 3 bases; nucleotides not matched to a gene: 6. Per the germline V gene, CDR1 is MRHNA and CDR2 is SNTAGT. The CDR3 covers 15 residues. The DNA for the CDR3 is TGTGCCAGCAGTGAAAGGGGAGGGGAAACAGATACGCAGTATTTT. Its translation is CASSERGGETDTQYF.

The sample holds one count of this clone. The CDR3 sequence is CASSSTGLQETQYF. The CDR3 DNA sequence: TGCGCCAGCAGCTCCACAGGGCTCCAAGAGACCCAGTACTTC. The chain recombines TRBV5-1 with TRBJ2-5; a possible D gene is TRBD1 (6 bases). The CDR3 is 14 residues long. Trimming took off 3 bases at V and 1 base at J, with 10 bases between the two ends. Per germline, CDR1 SGHRS and CDR2 YFSETQ.

The rearrangement joins TRBV18 to TRBJ2-3; 15 positions agree with TRBD2. V dropped 0 bases and J dropped 7; count of bases not matched to a gene: 2. The CDR3 runs to 16 residues. Looked up from germline, CDR1 is KGHSH and CDR2 is LQKENI. Here the CDR3 DNA reads TGTGCCAGCTCACCACCGGGACTAGCGGGAGGCTATACGCAGTATTTT. Translated, it gives CASSPPGLAGGYTQYF.

This clone came up many times. The V gene is TRBV25-1, the J gene TRBJ1-2, with D tentatively TRBD1 (5 bases). CDR1 and CDR2 from the germline V gene are MGHDK and SYGVNS. The CDR3 runs to 16 residues. Trimming removed 2 bases at V and 0 bases at J, with 13 bases between. CDR3 amino acids: CASSEVSGGTNYGYTF. CDR3 DNA sequence: TGTGCCAGCAGTGAAGTTTCTGGGGGGACTAACTATGGCTACACCTTC.

This chain links TRBV28 with TRBJ2-7; TRBD2 aligns across 9 bases. Germline CDR1 and CDR2: MDHEN and SYDVKM. With V trimmed by 3 bases and J by 1 base, 16 bases remained unmatched. The CDR3 extends over 19 amino acids. CDR3 sequence (DNA): TGTGCCAGCAGTTTCCAGGGGATGGTAGCGGGGGAGTTTTCCTACGAGCAGTACTTC. It is translated as CASSFQGMVAGEFSYEQYF. The full variable domain, with the rest looked up from reference TRBV28 and TRBJ2-7, is DVKVTQSSRYLVKRTGEKVFLECVQDMDHENMFWYRQDPGLGLRLIYFSYDVKMKEKGDIPEGYSVSREKKERFSLILESASTNQTSMYLCASSFQGMVAGEFSYEQYFGPGTRLTVT.

The V gene is TRBV11-2, the J gene TRBJ2-6; D ambiguous. The ends were cut back, 5 bases at V and 6 bases at J, with 14 bases in the middle. CDR3 size: 15 residues. Germline CDR1 reads SGHAT; CDR2 reads FQNNGV. The CDR3 bases are TGTGCCAGCAGCCCACTCCAAGTCTCGGCCAACGTCCTGACTTTC. Amino acid sequence: CASSPLQVSANVLTF.

As regards this clone: Other DNA sequences in this sample translate to the same CDR3. The chain couples TRBV19 to TRBJ1-2; D gene uncertain. CDR1 and CDR2 from the germline V gene are LNHDA and SQIVND (reference sequence). The V end was cut by 4 bases, the J end by 2 bases, with 11 bases between. The CDR3 runs 14 residues. In DNA form, the CDR3 reads TGTGCCAGTAGTAGGGGAACAGAAAACTATGGCTACACCTTC. It encodes CASSRGTENYGYTF.

This clone was recorded a few times. DNA for the CDR3: TGTGCCAGCAGCTTGCAGGGTCTGAGTCTAAATGGCTACACCTTC. Protein sequence: CASSLQGLSLNGYTF. This rearrangement joins TRBV5-4 to TRBJ1-2; a possible D gene is TRBD1 (5 bases). V was trimmed by 1 base and J by 6 bases, leaving 16 bases between them. The CDR3 sequence is 15 residues long. Germline CDR1 is SGHNT and CDR2 is YYREEE (reference sequence).

This clone was recorded at least ten times. The J gene is TRBJ2-7, the V gene TRBV10-3; maybe TRBD2 (5 bases). Germline V gene sequence: CDR1 ENHRY, CDR2 SYGVKD. This CDR3 spans 14 amino acids. The V end was cut by 0 bases, the J end by 6 bases, with 12 bases between. The CDR3 loop reads CAISESNVRGEQYF. The CDR3 region has the DNA TGTGCCATCAGTGAGTCGAATGTCCGGGGCGAGCAGTACTTC.

The V and J genes are TRBV7-9 and TRBJ2-3; 8 bases are shared with TRBD2. Trimming took 5 bases from V and 5 from J; bases not matched to a gene: 15. Per the germline V gene, CDR1 is SEHNR and CDR2 is FQNEAQ (reference sequence). CDR3 length: 17 residues. CDR3: CASSPPGGRRTGDTQYF. As DNA, the CDR3 is TGTGCCAGCAGCCCCCCGGGCGGGAGGAGGACGGGAGATACGCAGTATTTT.

V and J are TRBV2 and TRBJ2-6; D is undetermined. Per the germline V gene, CDR1 is SNHLY and CDR2 is FYNNEI. V dropped 6 bases and J dropped 0 bases, with 12 bases sitting between them. This CDR3 comprises 16 residues. As DNA, the CDR3 is TGTGCCAGCAGAAGAGGCCAGACCTCTGGGGCCAACGTCCTGACTTTC. This codes for CASRRGQTSGANVLTF.

The V and J genes are TRBV18 and TRBJ2-6; 7 bases map to TRBD1. J was trimmed by 2 bases and V by 1 base; bases with no gene match: 5. The CDR3 spans 17 residues. Germline V gives CDR1 KGHSH, CDR2 LQKENI. The CDR3: CASSPQGARTGANVLTF. For the CDR3, the DNA is TGTGCCAGCTCACCACAGGGGGCGCGTACTGGGGCCAACGTCCTGACTTTC.